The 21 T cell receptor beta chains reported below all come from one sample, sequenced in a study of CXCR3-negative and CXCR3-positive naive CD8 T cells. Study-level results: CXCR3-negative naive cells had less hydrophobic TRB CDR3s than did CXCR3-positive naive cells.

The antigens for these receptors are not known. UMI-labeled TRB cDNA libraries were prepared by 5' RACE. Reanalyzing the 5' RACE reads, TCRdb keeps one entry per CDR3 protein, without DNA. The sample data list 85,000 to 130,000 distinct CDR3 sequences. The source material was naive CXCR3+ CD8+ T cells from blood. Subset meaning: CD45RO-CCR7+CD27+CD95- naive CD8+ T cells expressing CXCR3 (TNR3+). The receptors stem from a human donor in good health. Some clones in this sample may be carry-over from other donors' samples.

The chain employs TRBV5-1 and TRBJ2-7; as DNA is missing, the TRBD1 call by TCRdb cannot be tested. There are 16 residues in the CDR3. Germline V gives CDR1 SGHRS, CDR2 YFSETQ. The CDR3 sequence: CASSQPAGAPSYEQYF.

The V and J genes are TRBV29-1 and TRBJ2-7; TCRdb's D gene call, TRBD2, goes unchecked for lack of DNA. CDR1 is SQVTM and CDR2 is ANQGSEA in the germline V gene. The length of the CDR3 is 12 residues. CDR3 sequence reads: CSVRGPPHEQYF.

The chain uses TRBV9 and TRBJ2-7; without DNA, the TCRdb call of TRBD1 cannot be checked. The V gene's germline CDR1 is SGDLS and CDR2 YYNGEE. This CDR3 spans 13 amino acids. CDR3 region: CASSRDTSYEQYF.

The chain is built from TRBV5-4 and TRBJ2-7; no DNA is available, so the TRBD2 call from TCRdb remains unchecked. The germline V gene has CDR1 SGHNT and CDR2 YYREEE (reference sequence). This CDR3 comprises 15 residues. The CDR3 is CASSFAAGGVEEQYF.

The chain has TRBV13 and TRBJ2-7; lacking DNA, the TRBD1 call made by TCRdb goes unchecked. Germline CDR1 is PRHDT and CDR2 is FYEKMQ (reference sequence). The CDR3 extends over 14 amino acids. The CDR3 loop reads CASSPPGQGYEQYF.

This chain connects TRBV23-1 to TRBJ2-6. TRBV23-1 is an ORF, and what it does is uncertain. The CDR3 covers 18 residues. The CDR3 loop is CASSQLQPSNSGANVLTF.

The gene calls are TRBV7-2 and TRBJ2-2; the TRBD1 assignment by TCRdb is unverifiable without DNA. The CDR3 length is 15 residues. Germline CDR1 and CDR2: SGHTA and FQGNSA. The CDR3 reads CASSSGTGSTGELFF.

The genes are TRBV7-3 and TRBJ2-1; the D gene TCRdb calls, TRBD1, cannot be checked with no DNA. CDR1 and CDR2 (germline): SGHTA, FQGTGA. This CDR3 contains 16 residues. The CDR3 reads CASSLGSGQPYNEQFF.

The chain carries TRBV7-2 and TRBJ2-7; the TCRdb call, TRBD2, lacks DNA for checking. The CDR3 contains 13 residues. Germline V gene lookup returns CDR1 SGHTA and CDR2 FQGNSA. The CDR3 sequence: CASRYGGSHEQYF.

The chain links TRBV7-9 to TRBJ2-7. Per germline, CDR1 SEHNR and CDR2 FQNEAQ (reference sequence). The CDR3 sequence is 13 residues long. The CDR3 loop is CASSLPSGYEQYF.

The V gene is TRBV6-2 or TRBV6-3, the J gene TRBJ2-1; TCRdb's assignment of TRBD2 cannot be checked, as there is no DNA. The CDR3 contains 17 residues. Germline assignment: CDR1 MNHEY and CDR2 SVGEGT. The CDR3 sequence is CASKTIHGLASSHEQFF.

The CDR3 sequence: CASSLWAGGAEQFF. The rearrangement uses TRBV5-1 and TRBJ2-1; TCRdb's D gene call, TRBD2, goes unchecked for lack of DNA. Germline lookup yields CDR1 SGHRS and CDR2 YFSETQ. The CDR3 runs to 14 residues.

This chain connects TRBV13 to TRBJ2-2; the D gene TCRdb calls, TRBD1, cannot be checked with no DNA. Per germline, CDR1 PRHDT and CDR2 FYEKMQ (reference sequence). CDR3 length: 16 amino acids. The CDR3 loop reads CASSLEGTANTGELFF.

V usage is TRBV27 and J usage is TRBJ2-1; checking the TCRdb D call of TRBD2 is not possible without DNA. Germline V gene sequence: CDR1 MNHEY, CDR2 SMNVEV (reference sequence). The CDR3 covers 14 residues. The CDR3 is CASSLGLALNEQFF.

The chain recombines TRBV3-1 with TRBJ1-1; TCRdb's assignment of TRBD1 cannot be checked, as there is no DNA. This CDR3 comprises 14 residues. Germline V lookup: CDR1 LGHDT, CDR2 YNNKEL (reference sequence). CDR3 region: CASSQEGGHTEAFF.

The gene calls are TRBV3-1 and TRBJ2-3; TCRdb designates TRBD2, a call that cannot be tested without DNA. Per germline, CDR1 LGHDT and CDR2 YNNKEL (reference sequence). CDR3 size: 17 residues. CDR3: CASSQDFEAGGPDTQYF.

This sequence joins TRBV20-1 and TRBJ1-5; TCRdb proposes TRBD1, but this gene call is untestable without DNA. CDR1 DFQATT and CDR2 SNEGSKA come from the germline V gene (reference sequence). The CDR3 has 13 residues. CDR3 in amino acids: CSASQGAGQPQHF.

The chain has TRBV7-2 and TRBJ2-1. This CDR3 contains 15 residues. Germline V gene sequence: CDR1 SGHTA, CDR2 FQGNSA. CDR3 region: CASSSRDSTYNEQFF.

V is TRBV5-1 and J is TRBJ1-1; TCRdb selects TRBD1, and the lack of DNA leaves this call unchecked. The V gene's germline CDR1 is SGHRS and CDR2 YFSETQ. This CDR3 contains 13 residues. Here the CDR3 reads CASSLGTATEAFF.

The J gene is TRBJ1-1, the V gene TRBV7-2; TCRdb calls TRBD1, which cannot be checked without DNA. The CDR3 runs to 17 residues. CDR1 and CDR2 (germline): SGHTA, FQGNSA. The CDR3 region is CASSLGPGTGLNTEAFF.

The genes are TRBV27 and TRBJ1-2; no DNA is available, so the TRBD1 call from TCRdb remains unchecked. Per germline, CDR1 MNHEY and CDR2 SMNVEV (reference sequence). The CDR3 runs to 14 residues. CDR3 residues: CASSLSGHAYGYTF.